A single T cell receptor beta chain is shown here with its context. This entry comes from a study of blood T cell repertoires in COVID-19. Per the original methods: Researchers report that nucleated cell counts were estimated from reference gene primer amplification. Profiled with immunoSEQ multiplex PCR; TCRdb holds only in-frame clones, not every one. The V and J calls and clone size are taken from that table; D and trimming were inferred from the DNA. The table shows 310,000 or so clones, with approximately 88% occurring only once. Germline V gene lookup returns CDR1 MNHEY and CDR2 SVGAGI. V dropped 6 bases and J dropped 8; count of bases not matched to a gene: 7. CDR3 size: 15 residues.

What was sequenced was peripheral blood. V and J are TRBV6-5 and TRBJ1-4; 12 bases line up with TRBD1. This receptor was identified in a man younger than 40 with COVID-19, enrolled during active disease. The CDR3 nucleotides are TGTGCCAGCAGCGACACCGGGACAGGGGGCGAAAAACTGTTTTTT. It is translated as CASSDTGTGGEKLFF.